This T cell receptor beta chain stems from a study of T cell responses to AZD1222 COVID-19 vaccine. Study-wide results and caveats: Most donors were white British, females outnumbered males, and clonal diversity was possibly underestimated. Of spike-specific TCRs, nearly half reportedly target regions left unmutated in variants.

The CDR3 is made up of 16 amino acids. CDR1 and CDR2 from the germline V gene are LGHNA and YNFKEQ. V gave up 5 bases and J gave up 4 bases; unmatched junction bases: 7. Measured with immunoSEQ multiplex PCR; TCRdb has only the in-frame clones, and not every one. The sample holds about 120,000 clones, approximately 89% seen once. As to this clone: Its antigen remains unidentified.

The sequences come from peripheral blood, collected on day 0 of AZD1222 vaccination. The receptor comes from an adult in good health. This sequence joins TRBV4-2 and TRBJ2-2, with 10 positions matching TRBD1. This chain's CDR3 is CASSEPGQGSTGELFF. The CDR3 DNA reads as TGTGCCAGCAGCGAACCGGGACAGGGGAGCACCGGGGAGCTGTTTTTT.